This is a list of T cell receptor beta chains from one sample in a study of cytotoxic CD8 clonotypes in ibrutinib-treated CLL. Sequencing used immunoSEQ multiplex PCR; TCRdb keeps in-frame clones, though not all of them. The table includes more than 55,000 clones, over 60% detected once. The specimen comprised PBMCs, sampled after 12 months of ibrutinib treatment. Receptors were obtained from a human donor with chronic lymphocytic leukemia. Each CDR3 is given with its conserved first and last residue. The D gene is left open where the match is weak. Clone size is not always given. Where it is, it says once, few, many or a class for expanded clones.

V	D	J	size	CDR3	DNA
TRBV7-2	NA	TRBJ2-7	NA	CASSLGGAGMGSYEQYF	TGTGCCAGCAGCTTAGGAGGGGCGGGGATGGGGTCCTACGAGCAGTACTTC
TRBV4-1	TRBD2	TRBJ2-4	NA	CASSQAPSGSTQNIQYF	TGCGCCAGCAGCCAAGCCCCCAGCGGGAGTACGCAAAACATTCAGTACTTC
TRBV28	NA	TRBJ2-7	NA	CASRTSWGEQYF	TGTGCCAGCAGAACCAGTTGGGGCGAGCAGTACTTC
TRBV25-1	TRBD2	TRBJ2-1	NA	CASSEEVSGRIYEQFF	TGTGCCAGCAGTGAAGAAGTTAGCGGGAGGATCTATGAGCAGTTCTTC
TRBV4-2	NA	TRBJ2-7	NA	CASSQGDGLSYEQYF	TGTGCCAGCAGCCAGGGGGACGGGCTCTCCTACGAGCAGTACTTC
TRBV4-1	NA	TRBJ2-7	once	CASSLTGNSYEQYF	TGCGCCAGCAGCCTTACCGGGAACTCCTACGAGCAGTACTTC
TRBV10-3	TRBD2	TRBJ2-7	NA	CAISEPSGSSNEQYF	TGTGCCATCAGTGAACCTAGCGGGAGTTCCAACGAGCAGTACTTC
TRBV11-3	NA	TRBJ2-7	NA	CASSLDLSYEQYF	TGTGCCAGCAGCTTGGACCTCTCCTACGAGCAGTACTTC
TRBV7-2	NA	TRBJ2-2	NA	CASSLIGYGGELFF	TGTGCCAGCAGCTTAATAGGCTATGGCGGGGAGCTGTTTTTT
TRBV5-1	NA	TRBJ2-3	NA	CASSVDTGTDTQYF	TGCGCCAGCAGCGTGGACACCGGGACAGATACGCAGTATTTT
TRBV30	TRBD1	TRBJ1-1	NA	CVFRTGRDTEAFF	TGTGTATTCCGGACAGGGCGCGACACTGAAGCTTTCTTT
TRBV5-1	TRBD2	TRBJ2-5	few	CASSLFAGGPKRGETQYF	TGCGCCAGCAGCCTTTTTGCGGGAGGGCCCAAAAGAGGAGAGACCCAGTACTTC
TRBV4-2	TRBD2	TRBJ2-1	once	CASSPQDGLADNEQFF	TGTGCCAGCAGCCCTCAGGACGGGCTAGCGGACAATGAGCAGTTCTTC